What follows is one T cell receptor (beta chain) and its context. Per the germline V gene, CDR1 is LGHNA and CDR2 is YNFKEQ. The CDR3 covers 14 residues. Trimming took 2 bases from V and 6 from J, leaving 13 bases between them. In the original workflow: Cell counts per sample came from amplifying reference gene primers. The protocol was immunoSEQ multiplex PCR, while the TCRdb copy is restricted to in-frame clones and leaves out a portion. The V and J calls and clone size come from that table; D and trimming were worked out from the DNA. The data hold around 330,000 clones, with approximately 88% observed a single time. These data originate in a study of blood T cell repertoires in COVID-19. Overall study context: COVID-19 samples collected from the United States, Italy and Spain covered acute and convalescent phases. From T cells, B-cell-depleted T cells, or PBMCs came the material, which was cDNA or gDNA.

The TCR originated in a woman in her thirties with COVID-19, enrolled during active disease. The sequencing sample was made of peripheral blood. The rearrangement links TRBV4-2 to TRBJ1-1; no reliable D call. CDR3 DNA: TGTGCCAGCAGCCAACCTCGCGCGGGCCCTGAAGCTTTCTTT. As protein: CASSQPRAGPEAFF.